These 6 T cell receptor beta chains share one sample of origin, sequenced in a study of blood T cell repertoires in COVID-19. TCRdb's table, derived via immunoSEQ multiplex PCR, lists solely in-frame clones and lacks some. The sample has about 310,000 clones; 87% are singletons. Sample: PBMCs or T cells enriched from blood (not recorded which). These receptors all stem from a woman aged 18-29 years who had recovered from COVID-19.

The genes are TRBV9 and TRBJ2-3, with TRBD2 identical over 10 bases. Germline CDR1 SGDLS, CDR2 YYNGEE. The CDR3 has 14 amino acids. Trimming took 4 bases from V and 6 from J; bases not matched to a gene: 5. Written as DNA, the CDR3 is TGTGCCAGCAGCATTAGCGGGAGGAGGGATACGCAGTATTTT. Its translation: CASSISGRRDTQYF.

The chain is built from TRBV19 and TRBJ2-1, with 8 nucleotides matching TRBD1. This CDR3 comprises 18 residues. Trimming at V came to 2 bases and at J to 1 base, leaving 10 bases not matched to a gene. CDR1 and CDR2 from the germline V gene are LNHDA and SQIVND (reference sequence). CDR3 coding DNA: TGTGCCAGTAGTATATGGGGCAGGGGGCTAGCGTCCTACAATGAGCAGTTCTTC. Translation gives CASSIWGRGLASYNEQFF.

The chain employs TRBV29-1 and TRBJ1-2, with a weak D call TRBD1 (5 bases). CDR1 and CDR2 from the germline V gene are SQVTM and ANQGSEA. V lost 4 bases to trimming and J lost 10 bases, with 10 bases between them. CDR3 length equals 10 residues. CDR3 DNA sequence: TGCAGCGTTGGGAGTGGGGCCTACACCTTC. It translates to CSVGSGAYTF. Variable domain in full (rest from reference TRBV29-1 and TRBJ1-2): SAVISQKPSRDICQRGTSLTIQCQVDSQVTMMFWYRQQPGQSLTLIATANQGSEATYESGFVIDKFPISRPNLTFSTLTVSNMSPEDSSIYLCSVGSGAYTFGSGTRLTVV.

CDR3 amino acids: CASSLANRAGPNNEQFF. CDR3 in DNA: TGTGCCAGCAGCTTAGCGAATCGAGCGGGGCCTAACAATGAGCAGTTCTTC. The chain employs TRBV7-8 and TRBJ2-1; 7 bases match TRBD2. CDR1 and CDR2 from the germline V gene are SGHVS and FQNEAQ. This CDR3 contains 17 residues. The J segment lost 5 bases and the V segment lost 0 bases, leaving 10 bases of the junction unmatched.

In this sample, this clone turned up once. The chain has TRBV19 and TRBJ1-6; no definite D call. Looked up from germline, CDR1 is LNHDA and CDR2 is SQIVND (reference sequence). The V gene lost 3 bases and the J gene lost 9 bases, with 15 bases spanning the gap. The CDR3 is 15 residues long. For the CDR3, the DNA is TGTGCCAGTAGTATCTCGTGGGCGACCAGTTCACCCCTCCACTTT. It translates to CASSISWATSSPLHF.

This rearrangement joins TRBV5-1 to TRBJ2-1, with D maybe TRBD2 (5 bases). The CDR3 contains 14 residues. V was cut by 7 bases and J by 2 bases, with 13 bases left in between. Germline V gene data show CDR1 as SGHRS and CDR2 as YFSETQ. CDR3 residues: CASFFGGPYNEQFF. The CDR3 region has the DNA TGCGCCAGCTTTTTTGGAGGCCCCTACAATGAGCAGTTCTTC. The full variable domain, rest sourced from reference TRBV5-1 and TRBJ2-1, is KAGVTQTPRYLIKTRGQQVTLSCSPISGHRSVSWYQQTPGQGLQFLFEYFSETQRNKGNFPGRFSGRQFSNSRSEMNVSTLELGDSALYLCASFFGGPYNEQFFGPGTRLTVL.